This T cell receptor (beta chain) was obtained from a study of blood T cell repertoires in COVID-19. Original analysis: Using reference gene primer amplification, nucleated cell counts were estimated. TCRdb keeps only in-frame clones here, not all; method: immunoSEQ multiplex PCR. V, J and clone size derive from that table, while D and trimming were established from the DNA sequence. The sample includes about 190,000 clones, 70% to 85% of them seen just once. V shed 0 bases and J shed 6 bases, with 14 bases lying between them. The CDR3 covers 15 residues. Germline CDR1 reads SGHRS; CDR2 reads YFSETQ. Sequenced: peripheral blood. The TCR originated in a woman in her 50s with acute or convalescent COVID-19. V usage is TRBV5-1 and J usage is TRBJ2-3; D may be TRBD2 (7 bases). CDR3 coding DNA: TGCGCCAGCAGCTTGGACGGGGGGCCTCGGGATACGCAGTATTTT. It is translated as CASSLDGGPRDTQYF.